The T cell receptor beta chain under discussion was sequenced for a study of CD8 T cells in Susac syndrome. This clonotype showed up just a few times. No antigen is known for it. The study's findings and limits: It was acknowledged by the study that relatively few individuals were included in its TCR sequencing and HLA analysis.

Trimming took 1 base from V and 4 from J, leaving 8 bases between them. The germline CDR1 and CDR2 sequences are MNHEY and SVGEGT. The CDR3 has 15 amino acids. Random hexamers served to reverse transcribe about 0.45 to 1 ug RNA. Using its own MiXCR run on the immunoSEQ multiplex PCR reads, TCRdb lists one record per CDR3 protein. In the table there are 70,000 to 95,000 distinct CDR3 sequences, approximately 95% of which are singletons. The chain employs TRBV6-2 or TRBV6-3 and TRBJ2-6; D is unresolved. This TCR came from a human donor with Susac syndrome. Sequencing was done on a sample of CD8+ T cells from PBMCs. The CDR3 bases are TGTGCCAGCAGTTACTGGGTTCTCGGGGCCAACGTCCTGACTTTC. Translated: CASSYWVLGANVLTF.